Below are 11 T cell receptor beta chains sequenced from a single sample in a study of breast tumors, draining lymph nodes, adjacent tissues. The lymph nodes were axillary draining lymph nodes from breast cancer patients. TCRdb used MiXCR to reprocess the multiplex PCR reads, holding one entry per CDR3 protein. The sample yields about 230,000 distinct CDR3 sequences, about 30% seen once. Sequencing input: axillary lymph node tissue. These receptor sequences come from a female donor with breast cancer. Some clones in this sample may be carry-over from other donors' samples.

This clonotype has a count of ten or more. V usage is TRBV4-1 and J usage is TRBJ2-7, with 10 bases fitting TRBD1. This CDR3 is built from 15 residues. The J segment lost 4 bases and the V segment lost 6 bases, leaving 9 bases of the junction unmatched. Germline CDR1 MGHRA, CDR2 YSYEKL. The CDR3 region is CASSSGQGDPYEQYF. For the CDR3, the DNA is TGCGCCAGCAGTTCAGGACAGGGGGACCCGTACGAGCAGTACTTC.

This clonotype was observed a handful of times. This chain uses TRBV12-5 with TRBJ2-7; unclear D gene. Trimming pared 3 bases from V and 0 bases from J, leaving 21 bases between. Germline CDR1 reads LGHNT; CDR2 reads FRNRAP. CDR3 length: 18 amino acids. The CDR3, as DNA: TGTGCTAGTGGTTTCGTTCTCCATCACAGAGTTTCCTCCTACGAGCAGTACTTC. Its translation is CASGFVLHHRVSSYEQYF.

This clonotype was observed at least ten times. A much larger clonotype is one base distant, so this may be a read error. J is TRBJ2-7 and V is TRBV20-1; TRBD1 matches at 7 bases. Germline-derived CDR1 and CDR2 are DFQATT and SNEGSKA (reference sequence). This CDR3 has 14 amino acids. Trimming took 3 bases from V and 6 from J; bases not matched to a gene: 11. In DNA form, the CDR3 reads TGCAGTGCTAGGGCAGGGACAGCGCCCCCCGAGCAGTACTTC. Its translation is CSARAGTAPPEQYF.

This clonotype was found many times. CDR3 loop: CASSEVSRQGNRYSNQPQHF. CDR3 nucleotide sequence: TGTGCCAGCAGTGAGGTAAGCAGACAGGGGAACCGCTATAGCAATCAGCCCCAGCATTTT. The rearrangement joins TRBV6-4 to TRBJ1-5, with 8 bases identical to TRBD1. Germline assignment: CDR1 MRHNA and CDR2 SNTAGT. After removal of 3 bases from V and 0 bases from J, the junction contained 16 bases not matched to a gene. The length of the CDR3 is 20 residues.

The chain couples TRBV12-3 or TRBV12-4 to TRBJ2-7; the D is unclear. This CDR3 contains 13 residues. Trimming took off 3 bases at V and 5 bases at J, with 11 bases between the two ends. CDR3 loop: CASSFGSPNEQYF. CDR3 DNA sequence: TGTGCCAGCAGTTTCGGTAGCCCTAACGAGCAGTACTTC.

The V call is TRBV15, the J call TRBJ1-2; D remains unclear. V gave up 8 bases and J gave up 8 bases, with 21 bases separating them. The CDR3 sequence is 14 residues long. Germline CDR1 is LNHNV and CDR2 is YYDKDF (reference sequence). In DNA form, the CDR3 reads TGTGCCACCTCGGTTGGAGAGGCCCGACTGGGCTACACCTTC. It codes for CATSVGEARLGYTF. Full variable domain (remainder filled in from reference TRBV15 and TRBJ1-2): DAMVIQNPRYQVTQFGKPVTLSCSQTLNHNVMYWYQQKSSQAPKLLFHYYDKDFNNEADTPDNFQSRRPNTSFCFLDIRSPGLGDTAMYLCATSVGEARLGYTFGSGTRLTVV.

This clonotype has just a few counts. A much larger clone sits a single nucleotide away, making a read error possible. CDR3 coding DNA: TGTGCCAACAGTCAAGCGCGCGGGGGCGAGCAGTACTTC. Encoded protein: CANSQARGGEQYF. The rearrangement uses TRBV6-1 and TRBJ2-7; 7 nucleotides align to TRBD2. This CDR3 contains 13 residues. Looked up from germline, CDR1 is MNHNS and CDR2 is SASEGT.

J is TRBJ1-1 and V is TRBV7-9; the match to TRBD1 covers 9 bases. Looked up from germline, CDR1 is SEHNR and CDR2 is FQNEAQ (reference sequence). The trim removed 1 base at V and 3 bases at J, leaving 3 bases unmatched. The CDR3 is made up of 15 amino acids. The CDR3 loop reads CASSLGTGGDTEAFF. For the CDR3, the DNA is TGTGCCAGCAGCTTAGGTACAGGGGGCGACACTGAAGCTTTCTTT.

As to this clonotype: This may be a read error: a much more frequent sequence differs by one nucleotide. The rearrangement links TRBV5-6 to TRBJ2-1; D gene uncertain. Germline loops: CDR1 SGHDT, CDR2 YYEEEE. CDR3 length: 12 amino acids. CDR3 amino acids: CASRLSYTEQFF. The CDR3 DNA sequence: TGTGCCAGCAGATTGTCCTACACTGAGCAGTTCTTC.

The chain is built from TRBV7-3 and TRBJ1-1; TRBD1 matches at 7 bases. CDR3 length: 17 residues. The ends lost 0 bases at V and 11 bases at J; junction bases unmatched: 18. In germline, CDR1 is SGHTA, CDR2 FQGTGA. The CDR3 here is CASSLTGGQSVAIGAFF. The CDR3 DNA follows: TGTGCCAGCAGCTTAACCGGGGGACAGAGCGTCGCTATAGGGGCTTTCTTT. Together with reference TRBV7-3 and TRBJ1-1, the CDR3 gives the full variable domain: GAGVSQTPSNKVTEKGKYVELRCDPISGHTALYWYRQSLGQGPEFLIYFQGTGAADDSGLPNDRFFAVRPEGSVSTLKIQRTERGDSAVYLCASSLTGGQSVAIGAFFGQGTRLTVV.

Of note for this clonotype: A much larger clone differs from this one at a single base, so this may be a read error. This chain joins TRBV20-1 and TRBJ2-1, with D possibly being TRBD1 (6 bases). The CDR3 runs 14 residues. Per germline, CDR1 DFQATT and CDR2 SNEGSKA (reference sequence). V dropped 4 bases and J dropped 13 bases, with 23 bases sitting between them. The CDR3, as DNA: TGCAGTGCTACGGACAGCACATTCTACACTGATCAGTTCTTC. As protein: CSATDSTFYTDQFF.